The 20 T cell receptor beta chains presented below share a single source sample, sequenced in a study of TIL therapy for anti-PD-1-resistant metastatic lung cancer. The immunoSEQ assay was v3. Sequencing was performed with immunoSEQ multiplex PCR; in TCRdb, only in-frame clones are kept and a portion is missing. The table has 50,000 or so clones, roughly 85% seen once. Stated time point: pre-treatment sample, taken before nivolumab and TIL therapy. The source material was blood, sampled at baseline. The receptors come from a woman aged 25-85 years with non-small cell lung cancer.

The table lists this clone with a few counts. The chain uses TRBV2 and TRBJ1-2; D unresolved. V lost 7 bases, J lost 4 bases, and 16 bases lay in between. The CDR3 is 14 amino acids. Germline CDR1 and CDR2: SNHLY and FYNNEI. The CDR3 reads CASTDGREGYGYTF. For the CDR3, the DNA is TGTGCCAGCACGGACGGTCGGGAGGGCTATGGCTACACCTTC.

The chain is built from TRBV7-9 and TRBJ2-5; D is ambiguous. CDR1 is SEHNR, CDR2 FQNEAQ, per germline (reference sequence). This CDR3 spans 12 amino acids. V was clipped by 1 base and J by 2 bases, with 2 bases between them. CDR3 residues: CASSLEQETQYF. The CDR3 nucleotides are TGTGCCAGCAGCTTAGAGCAAGAGACCCAGTACTTC.

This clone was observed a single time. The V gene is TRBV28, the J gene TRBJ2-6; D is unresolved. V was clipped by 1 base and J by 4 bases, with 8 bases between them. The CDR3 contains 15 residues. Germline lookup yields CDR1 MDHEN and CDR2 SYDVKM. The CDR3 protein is CASSLSEWGANVLTF. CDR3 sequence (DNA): TGTGCCAGCAGTTTATCTGAGTGGGGGGCCAACGTCCTGACTTTC.

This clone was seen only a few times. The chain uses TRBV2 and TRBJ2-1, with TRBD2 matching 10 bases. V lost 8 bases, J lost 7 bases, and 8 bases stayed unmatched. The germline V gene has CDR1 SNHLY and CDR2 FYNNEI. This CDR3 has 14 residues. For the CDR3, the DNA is TGTGCCAGCGCCGGGACTAGCGCGCGTAATGAGCAGTTCTTC. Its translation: CASAGTSARNEQFF.

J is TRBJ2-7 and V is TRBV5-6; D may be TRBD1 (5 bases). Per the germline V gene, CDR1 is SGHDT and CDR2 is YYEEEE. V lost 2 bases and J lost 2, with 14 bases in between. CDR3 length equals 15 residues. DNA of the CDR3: TGTGCCAGCAGCTTATGGGGCTACGTCCCCTACGAGCAGTACTTC. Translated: CASSLWGYVPYEQYF.

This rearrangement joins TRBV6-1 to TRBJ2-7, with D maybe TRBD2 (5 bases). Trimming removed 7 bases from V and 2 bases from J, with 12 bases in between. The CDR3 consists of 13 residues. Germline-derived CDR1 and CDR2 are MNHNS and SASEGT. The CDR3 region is CASKREGTYEQYF. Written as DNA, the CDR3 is TGTGCCAGCAAACGGGAAGGGACCTACGAGCAGTACTTC.

CDR3 sequence reads: CASSSEAAATGQFF. The CDR3, as DNA: TGTGCCAGCAGCTCTGAGGCAGCGGCCACCGGGCAGTTCTTC. This chain links TRBV7-3 with TRBJ2-1; TRBD2 might be the D (5 bases). V was clipped by 4 bases and J by 12 bases, with 19 bases between them. The CDR3 loop spans 14 amino acids. Germline assignment: CDR1 SGHTA and CDR2 FQGTGA.

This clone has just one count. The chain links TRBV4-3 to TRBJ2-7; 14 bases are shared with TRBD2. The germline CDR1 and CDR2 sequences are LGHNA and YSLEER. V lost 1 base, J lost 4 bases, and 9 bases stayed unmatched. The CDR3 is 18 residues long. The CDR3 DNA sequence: TGCGCCAGCAGCCAAGCCCAGGGACTAGCGGGGGTTCGGTACGAGCAGTACTTC. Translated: CASSQAQGLAGVRYEQYF.

CDR3 sequence: CASSEALSGSGGYTF. DNA for the CDR3: TGTGCCAGCAGTGAAGCGCTTTCAGGGAGCGGTGGCTACACCTTC. This chain uses TRBV2 with TRBJ1-2; a weak D match, TRBD1 (5 bases). The CDR3 covers 15 residues. Germline V gives CDR1 SNHLY, CDR2 FYNNEI. Trimming removed 0 bases from V and 7 bases from J, with 15 bases in between.

CDR3 amino acids: CASIRSGLDTEAFF. CDR3 nucleotides: TGTGCCAGCATTAGATCTGGGCTTGACACTGAAGCTTTCTTT. The rearrangement links TRBV28 to TRBJ1-1; D call uncertain. This CDR3 comprises 14 residues. Between the trimmed V and J ends, which lost 7 bases and 3 bases, there was a span of 15 bases. The germline V gene encodes CDR1 MDHEN and CDR2 SYDVKM.

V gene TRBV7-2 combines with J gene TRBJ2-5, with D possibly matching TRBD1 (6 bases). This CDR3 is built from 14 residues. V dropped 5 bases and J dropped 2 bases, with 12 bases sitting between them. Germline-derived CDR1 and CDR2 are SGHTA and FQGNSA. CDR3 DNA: TGTGCCAGCAGCCTAGGACAGCAGCAAGAGACCCAGTACTTC. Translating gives CASSLGQQQETQYF. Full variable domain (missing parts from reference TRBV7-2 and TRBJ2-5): GAGVSQSPSNKVTEKGKDVELRCDPISGHTALYWYRQSLGQGLEFLIYFQGNSAPDKSGLPSDRFSAERTGGSVSTLTIQRTQQEDSAVYLCASSLGQQQETQYFGPGTRLLVL.

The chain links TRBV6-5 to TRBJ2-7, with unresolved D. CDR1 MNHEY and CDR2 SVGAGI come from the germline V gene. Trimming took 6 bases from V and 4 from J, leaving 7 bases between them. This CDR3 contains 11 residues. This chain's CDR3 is CASSTDYEQYF. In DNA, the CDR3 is TGTGCCAGCAGCACCGATTACGAGCAGTACTTC.

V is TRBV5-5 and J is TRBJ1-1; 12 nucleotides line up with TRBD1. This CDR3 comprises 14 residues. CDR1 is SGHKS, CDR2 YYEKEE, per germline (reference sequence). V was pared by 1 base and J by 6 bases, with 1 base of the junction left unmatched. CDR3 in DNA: TGTGCCAGCAGCTTGTGGGACAGGGGGCCTGAAGCTTTCTTT. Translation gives CASSLWDRGPEAFF.

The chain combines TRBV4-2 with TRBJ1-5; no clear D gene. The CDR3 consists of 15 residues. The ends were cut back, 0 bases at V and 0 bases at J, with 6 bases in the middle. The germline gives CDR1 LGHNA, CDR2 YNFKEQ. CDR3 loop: CASSQDGYSNQPQHF. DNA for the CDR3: TGTGCCAGCAGCCAAGATGGGTATAGCAATCAGCCCCAGCATTTT.

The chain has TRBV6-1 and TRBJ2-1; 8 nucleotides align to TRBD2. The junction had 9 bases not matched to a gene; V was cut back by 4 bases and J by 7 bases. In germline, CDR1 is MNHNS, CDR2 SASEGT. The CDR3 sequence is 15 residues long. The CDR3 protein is CASSGRLASKNEQFF. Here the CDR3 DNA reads TGTGCCAGCAGTGGGCGACTAGCGAGTAAGAATGAGCAGTTCTTC.

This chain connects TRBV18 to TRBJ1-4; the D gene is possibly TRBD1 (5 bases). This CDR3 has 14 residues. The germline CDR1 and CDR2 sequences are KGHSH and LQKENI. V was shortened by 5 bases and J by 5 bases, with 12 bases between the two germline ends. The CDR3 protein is CASSTQGTNEKLFF. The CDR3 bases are TGTGCCAGCTCAACTCAGGGTACGAATGAAAAACTGTTTTTT.

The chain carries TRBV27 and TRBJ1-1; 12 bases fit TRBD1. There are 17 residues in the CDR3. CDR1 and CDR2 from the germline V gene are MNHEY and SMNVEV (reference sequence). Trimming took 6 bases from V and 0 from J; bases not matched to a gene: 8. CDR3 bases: TGTGCCAGCAGCCCCGGGACAGGGGGCTTCTTGAACACTGAAGCTTTCTTT. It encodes CASSPGTGGFLNTEAFF.

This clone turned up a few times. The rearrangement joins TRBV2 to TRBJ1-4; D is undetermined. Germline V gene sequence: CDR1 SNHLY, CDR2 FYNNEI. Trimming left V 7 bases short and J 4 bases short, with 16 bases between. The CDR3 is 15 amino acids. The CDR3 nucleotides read TGTGCCAGCACGCGCCTCACCTCAGTTAATGAAAAACTGTTTTTT. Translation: CASTRLTSVNEKLFF.

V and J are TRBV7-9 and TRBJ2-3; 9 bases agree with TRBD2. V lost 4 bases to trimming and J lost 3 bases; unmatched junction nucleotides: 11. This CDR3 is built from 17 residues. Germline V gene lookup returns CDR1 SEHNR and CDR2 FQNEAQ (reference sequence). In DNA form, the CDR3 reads TGTGCCAGCAGCTCGGGCGGGGTAGCGGGAGAGACAGATACGCAGTATTTT. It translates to CASSSGGVAGETDTQYF.

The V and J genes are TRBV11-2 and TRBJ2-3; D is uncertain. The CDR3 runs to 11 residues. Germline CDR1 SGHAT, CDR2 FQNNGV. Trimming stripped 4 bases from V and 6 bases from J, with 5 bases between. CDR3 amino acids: CASSSSDTQYF. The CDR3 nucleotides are TGTGCCAGCAGCTCCTCCGATACGCAGTATTTT.